Listed below are T cell receptor beta chains from one sample, sequenced in a study of T cells in localized non-small cell lung cancer. The method was immunoSEQ multiplex PCR; TCRdb's version includes in-frame clones alone and lacks a portion of them. Counted here are roughly 34,000 clones, more than 75% occurring once; the ten biggest clones make up around 3.8%. The sample in question was peripheral blood, obtained before any cancer treatment. The receptor source for this set is a male donor aged 60 or over with stage III lung adenocarcinoma. Both conserved end residues are part of each CDR3. D genes are given only for firm matches. Some rows have no size entry. The others give once, few or many, or a class for an expanded clone.

cdr3_aa cdr3_nt clone_size j_call d_call v_call
CASSLGALGEGQPQHF TGCGCCAGCAGCTTGGGGGCCCTCGGGGAGGGTCAGCCCCAGCATTTT once TRBJ1-5 - TRBV5-1
CASSSSGNEQYF TGTGCCAGCAGTTCCTCCGGGAACGAGCAGTACTTC - TRBJ2-7 - TRBV27
CASSSGAQQETQYF TGTGCCAGCAGTAGCGGGGCGCAGCAAGAGACCCAGTACTTC - TRBJ2-5 TRBD2 TRBV9
CASSKYGQGSTDTQYF TGTGCCAGTAGTAAATATGGACAGGGGTCCACAGATACGCAGTATTTT - TRBJ2-3 TRBD1 TRBV19
CASSRGVAGQETQYF TGTGCCAGCAGTCGGGGGGTGGCGGGACAAGAGACCCAGTACTTC once TRBJ2-5 TRBD2 TRBV6-6
CASSERTSGANVLTF TGTGCCAGCAGTGAGAGAACTAGCGGGGCCAACGTCCTGACTTTC once TRBJ2-6 - TRBV6-1
CSVEETAYEQYF TGCAGCGTTGAAGAGACAGCCTACGAGCAGTACTTC - TRBJ2-7 - TRBV29-1
CASSSNPGQGGETQYF TGTGCCAGCAGCTCGAACCCGGGACAGGGGGGAGAGACCCAGTACTTC - TRBJ2-5 TRBD1 TRBV7-6
CASSLATRDQPQHF TGTGCCAGCAGTTTGGCGACGCGTGATCAGCCCCAGCATTTT - TRBJ1-5 - TRBV2
CAISDSGSTDTQYF TGTGCCATCAGTGACAGCGGGAGCACAGATACGCAGTATTTT - TRBJ2-3 - TRBV10-3
CASSQRDLRELNTEAFF TGTGCCAGCAGCCAGAGGGATCTACGAGAGCTGAACACTGAAGCTTTCTTT - TRBJ1-1 - TRBV4-2
CASSLVLDSPLHF TGTGCCAGCAGCTTAGTACTAGATTCACCCCTCCACTTT - TRBJ1-6 - TRBV7-2
CASSLLRGDSYEQYF TGTGCCAGCAGTTTACTGCGGGGGGACTCCTACGAGCAGTACTTC - TRBJ2-7 TRBD2 TRBV27
CASSLGPGSNEQFF TGCGCCAGCAGCTTGGGGCCGGGTTCGAATGAGCAGTTCTTC - TRBJ2-1 - TRBV5-1
CASSLGSSRGQYF TGTGCCAGCAGCTTAGGCTCATCGAGGGGGCAGTACTTC - TRBJ2-7 - TRBV11-3
CASMTGTLSNSPLHF TGTGCCAGCATGACAGGAACACTTAGTAATTCACCCCTCCACTTT few TRBJ1-6 - TRBV2
CASSLGTSQETQYF TGCGCCAGCAGCTTGGGTACTAGTCAAGAGACCCAGTACTTC - TRBJ2-5 - TRBV5-1
CASSPLLVRDSSYEQYF TGCGCCAGCAGCCCGCTCCTAGTCCGGGACAGCTCCTACGAGCAGTACTTC few TRBJ2-7 TRBD1 TRBV5-1
CASSFVPVGADTQYF TGTGCCAGCAGCTTCGTCCCCGTGGGAGCAGATACGCAGTATTTT once TRBJ2-3 - TRBV7-2